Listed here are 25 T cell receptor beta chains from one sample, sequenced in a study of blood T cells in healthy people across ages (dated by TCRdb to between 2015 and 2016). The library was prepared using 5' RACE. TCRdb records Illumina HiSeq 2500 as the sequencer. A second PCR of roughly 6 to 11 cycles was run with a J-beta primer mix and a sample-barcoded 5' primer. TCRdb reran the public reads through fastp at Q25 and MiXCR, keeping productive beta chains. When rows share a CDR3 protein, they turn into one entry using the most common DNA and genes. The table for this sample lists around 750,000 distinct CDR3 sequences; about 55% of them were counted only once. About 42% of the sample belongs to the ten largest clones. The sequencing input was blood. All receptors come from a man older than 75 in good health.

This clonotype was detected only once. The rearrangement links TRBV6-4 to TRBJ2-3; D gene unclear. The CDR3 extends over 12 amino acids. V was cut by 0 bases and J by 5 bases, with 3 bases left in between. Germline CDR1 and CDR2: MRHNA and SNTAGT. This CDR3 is CASSDSVDTQYF. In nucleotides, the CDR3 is TGTGCCAGCAGTGACTCAGTAGATACGCAGTATTTT.

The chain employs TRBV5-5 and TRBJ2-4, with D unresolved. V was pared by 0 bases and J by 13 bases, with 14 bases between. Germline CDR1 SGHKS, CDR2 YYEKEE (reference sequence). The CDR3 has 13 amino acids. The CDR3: CASSLGIRDAQYF. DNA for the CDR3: TGTGCCAGCAGCTTGGGGATAAGAGACGCCCAGTACTTC.

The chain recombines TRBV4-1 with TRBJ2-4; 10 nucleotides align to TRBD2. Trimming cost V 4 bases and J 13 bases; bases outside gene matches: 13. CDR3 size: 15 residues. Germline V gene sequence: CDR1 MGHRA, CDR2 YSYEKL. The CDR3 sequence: CASSPRTSGGYGQYF. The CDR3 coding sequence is TGCGCCAGCAGCCCTCGGACTAGCGGAGGTTATGGGCAGTACTTC.

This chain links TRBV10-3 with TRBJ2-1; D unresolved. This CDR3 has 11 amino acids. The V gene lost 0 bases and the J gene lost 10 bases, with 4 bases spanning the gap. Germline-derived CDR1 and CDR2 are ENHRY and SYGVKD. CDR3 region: CAISESHEQFF. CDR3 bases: TGTGCCATCAGTGAGTCCCACGAGCAGTTCTTC.

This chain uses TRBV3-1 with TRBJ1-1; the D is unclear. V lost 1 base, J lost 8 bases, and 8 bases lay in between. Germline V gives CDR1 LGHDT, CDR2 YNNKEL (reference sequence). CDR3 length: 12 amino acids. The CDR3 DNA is TGTGCCAGCAGCCAAGGGCACAGAGAAGCTTTCTTT. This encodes CASSQGHREAFF.

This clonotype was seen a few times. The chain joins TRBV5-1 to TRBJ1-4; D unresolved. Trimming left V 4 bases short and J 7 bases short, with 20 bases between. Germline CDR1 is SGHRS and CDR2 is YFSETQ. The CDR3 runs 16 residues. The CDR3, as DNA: TGCGCCAGCAGCCCTCGTGGAGTCAGTACCGGTGAAAAACTGTTTTTT. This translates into CASSPRGVSTGEKLFF.

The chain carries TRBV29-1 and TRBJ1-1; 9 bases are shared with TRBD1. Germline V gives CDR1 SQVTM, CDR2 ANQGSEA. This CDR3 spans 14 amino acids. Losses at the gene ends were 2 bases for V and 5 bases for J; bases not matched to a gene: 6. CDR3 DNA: TGCAGCGTTGAATGGTTACAGGGGGCTACTGAAGCTTTCTTT. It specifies CSVEWLQGATEAFF. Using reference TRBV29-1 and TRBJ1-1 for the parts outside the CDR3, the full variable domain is SAVISQKPSRDICQRGTSLTIQCQVDSQVTMMFWYRQQPGQSLTLIATANQGSEATYESGFVIDKFPISRPNLTFSTLTVSNMSPEDSSIYLCSVEWLQGATEAFFGQGTRLTVV.

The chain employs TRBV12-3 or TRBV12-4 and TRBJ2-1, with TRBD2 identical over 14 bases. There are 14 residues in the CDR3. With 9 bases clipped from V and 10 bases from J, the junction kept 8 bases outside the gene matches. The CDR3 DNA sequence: TGTGCCAGTACCGGACTAGCGGGAGGTTGGGAGCAGTTCTTC. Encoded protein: CASTGLAGGWEQFF.

The CDR3 reads CASSQNRVGEQYF. The CDR3 DNA reads TGTGCCAGCAGCCAGAACAGGGTGGGAGAGCAGTACTTC. The V and J genes are TRBV14 and TRBJ2-7; tentative D call: TRBD1 (6 bases). The V end lost 3 bases, the J end lost 7 bases, and 13 bases lay between the germline ends. The CDR3 is made up of 13 amino acids. Germline assignment: CDR1 SGHDN and CDR2 FVKESK.

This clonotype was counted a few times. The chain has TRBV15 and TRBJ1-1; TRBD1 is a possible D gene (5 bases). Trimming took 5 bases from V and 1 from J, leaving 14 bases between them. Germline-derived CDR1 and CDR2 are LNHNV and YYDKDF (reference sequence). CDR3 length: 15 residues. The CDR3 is CATSDPGTPNTEAFF. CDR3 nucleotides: TGTGCCACCAGCGATCCCGGGACCCCGAACACTGAAGCTTTCTTT.

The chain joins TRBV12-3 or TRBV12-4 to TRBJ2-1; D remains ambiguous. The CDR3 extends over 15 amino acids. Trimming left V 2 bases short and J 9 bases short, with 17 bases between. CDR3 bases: TGTGCCAGCAGTTTATTGGAGCAGCAAAAACGTGAGCAGTTCTTC. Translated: CASSLLEQQKREQFF.

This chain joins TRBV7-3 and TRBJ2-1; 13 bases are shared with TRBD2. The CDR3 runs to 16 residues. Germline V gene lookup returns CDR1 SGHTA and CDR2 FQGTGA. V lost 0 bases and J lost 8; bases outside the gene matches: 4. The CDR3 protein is CASSLTRTSGSYEQFF. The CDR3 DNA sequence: TGTGCCAGCAGCTTAACGAGGACTAGCGGGAGTTATGAGCAGTTCTTC.

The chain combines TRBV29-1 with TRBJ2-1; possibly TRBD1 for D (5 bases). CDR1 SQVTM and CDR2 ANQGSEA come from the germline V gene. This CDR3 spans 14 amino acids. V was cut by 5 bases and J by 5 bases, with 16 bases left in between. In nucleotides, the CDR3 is TGCAGCGTTAGTTGGACATATGCGGACAATGAGCAGTTCTTC. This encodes CSVSWTYADNEQFF.

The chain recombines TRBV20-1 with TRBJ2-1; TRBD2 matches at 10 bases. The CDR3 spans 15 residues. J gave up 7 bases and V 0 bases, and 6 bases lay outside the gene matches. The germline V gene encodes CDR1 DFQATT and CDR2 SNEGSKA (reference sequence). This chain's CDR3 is CSARDASGSGNEQFF. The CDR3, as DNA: TGCAGTGCTAGAGATGCTAGCGGGAGTGGGAATGAGCAGTTCTTC.

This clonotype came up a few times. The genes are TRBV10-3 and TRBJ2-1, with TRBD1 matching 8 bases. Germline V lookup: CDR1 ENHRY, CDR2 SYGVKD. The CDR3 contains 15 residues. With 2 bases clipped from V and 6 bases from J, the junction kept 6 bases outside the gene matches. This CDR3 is CAISETGGRSNEQFF. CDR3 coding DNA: TGTGCCATCAGTGAGACAGGGGGGAGATCCAATGAGCAGTTCTTC.

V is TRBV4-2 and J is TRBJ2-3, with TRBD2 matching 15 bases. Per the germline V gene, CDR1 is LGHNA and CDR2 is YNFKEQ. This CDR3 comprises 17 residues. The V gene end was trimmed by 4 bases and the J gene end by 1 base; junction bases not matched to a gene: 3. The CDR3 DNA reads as TGTGCCAGCAGCCCTAGGACTAGCGGGGGGGGCACAGATACGCAGTATTTT. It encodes CASSPRTSGGGTDTQYF.

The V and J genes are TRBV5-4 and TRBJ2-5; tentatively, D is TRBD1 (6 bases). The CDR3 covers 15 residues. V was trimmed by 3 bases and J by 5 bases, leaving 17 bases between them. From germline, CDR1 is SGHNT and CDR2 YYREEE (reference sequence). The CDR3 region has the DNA TGTGCCAGCAGCTCTGGACAGACCGAGGGGGAGACCCAGTACTTC. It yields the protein CASSSGQTEGETQYF. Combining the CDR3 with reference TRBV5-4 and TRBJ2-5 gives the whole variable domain ETGVTQSPTHLIKTRGQQVTLRCSSQSGHNTVSWYQQALGQGPQFIFQYYREEENGRGNFPPRFSGLQFPNYSSELNVNALELDDSALYLCASSSGQTEGETQYFGPGTRLLVL.

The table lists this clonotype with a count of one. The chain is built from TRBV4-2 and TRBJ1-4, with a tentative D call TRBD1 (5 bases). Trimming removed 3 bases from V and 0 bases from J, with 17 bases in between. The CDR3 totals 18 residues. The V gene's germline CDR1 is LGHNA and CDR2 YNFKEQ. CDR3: CASSQVYYGAPTNEKLFF. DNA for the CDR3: TGTGCCAGCAGCCAGGTTTATTACGGGGCCCCAACTAATGAAAAACTGTTTTTT.

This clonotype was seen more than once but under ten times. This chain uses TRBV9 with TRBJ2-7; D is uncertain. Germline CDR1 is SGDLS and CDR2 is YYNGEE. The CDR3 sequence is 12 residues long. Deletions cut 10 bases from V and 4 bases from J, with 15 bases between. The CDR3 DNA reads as TGTGCCCACGACGAGCAGCCTTACGAGCAGTACTTC. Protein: CAHDEQPYEQYF. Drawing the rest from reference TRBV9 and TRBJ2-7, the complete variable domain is DSGVTQTPKHLITATGQRVTLRCSPRSGDLSVYWYQQSLDQGLQFLIQYYNGEERAKGNILERFSAQQFPDLHSELNLSSLELGDSALYFCAHDEQPYEQYFGPGTRLTVT.

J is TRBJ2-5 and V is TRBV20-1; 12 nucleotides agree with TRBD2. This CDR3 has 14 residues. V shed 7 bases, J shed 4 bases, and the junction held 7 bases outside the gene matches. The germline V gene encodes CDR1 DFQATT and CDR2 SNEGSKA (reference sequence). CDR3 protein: CSVMGLAGPETQYF. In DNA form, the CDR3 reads TGCAGTGTTATGGGACTAGCGGGCCCAGAGACCCAGTACTTC.

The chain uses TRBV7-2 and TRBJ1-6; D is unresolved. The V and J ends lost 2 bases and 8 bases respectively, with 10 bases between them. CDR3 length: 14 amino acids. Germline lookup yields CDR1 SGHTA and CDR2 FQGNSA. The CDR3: CASSLIFGDSPLHF. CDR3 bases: TGTGCCAGCAGCTTAATCTTTGGAGATTCACCCCTCCACTTT.

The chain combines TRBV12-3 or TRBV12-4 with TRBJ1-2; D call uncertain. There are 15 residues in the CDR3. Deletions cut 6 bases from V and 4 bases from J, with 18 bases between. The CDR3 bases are TGTGCCAGCAGCCCACGGGCAGGTGGAATCTATGGCTACACCTTC. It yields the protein CASSPRAGGIYGYTF.

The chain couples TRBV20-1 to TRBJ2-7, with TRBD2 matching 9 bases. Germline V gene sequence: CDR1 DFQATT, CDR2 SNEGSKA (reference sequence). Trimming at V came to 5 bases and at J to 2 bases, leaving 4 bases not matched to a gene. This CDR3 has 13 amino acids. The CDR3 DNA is TGCAGTGCTCACCTAGCGGGGACCTACGAGCAGTACTTC. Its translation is CSAHLAGTYEQYF.

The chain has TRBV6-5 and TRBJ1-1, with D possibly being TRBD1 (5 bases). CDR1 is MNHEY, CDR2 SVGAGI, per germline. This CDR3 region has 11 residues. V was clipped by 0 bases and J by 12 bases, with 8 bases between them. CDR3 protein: CASSYSGGTFF. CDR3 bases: TGTGCCAGCAGTTACTCGGGGGGGACTTTCTTT.

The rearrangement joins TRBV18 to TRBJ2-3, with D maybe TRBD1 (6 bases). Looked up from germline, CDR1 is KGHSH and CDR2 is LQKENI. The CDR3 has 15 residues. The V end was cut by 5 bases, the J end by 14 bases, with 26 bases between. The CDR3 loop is CASSRRTDKHRYAYF. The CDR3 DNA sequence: TGTGCCAGCTCAAGAAGGACAGATAAGCACAGATACGCGTATTTT.